This T cell receptor beta chain is from a study of Ad26.COV2.S vaccination and SARS-CoV-2 variants. Treatment described: 15 to 20 received Ad26.COV2.S at low or high dose, single or two shots; several received placebo; per-sample allocation not given. The study sampled participants on day 63 after the first vaccine or placebo injection. Donation came from an adult in Boston who was aged 18-55 years. The germline gives CDR1 SNHLY, CDR2 FYNNEI. Trimming removed 1 base from V and 1 base from J; junction bases left unmatched: 8. This CDR3 comprises 18 residues. General study findings and limits: Total T cell responses may have been underestimated by the TCR breadth and depth analyses. Following vaccination, spike-specific CD8+ and CD4+ T cell responses reportedly exhibited substantial breadth.

Regarding this clone: No antigen is known for it.

Libraries were prepared by immunoSEQ multiplex PCR; TCRdb keeps only in-frame clonotypes and omits some of them. Of roughly 300,000 clones listed, about 85% are singletons. The specimen was peripheral blood, collected in a trial of Ad26.COV2.S vaccine versus placebo. The receptor's source is a person between 18 and 59 years old who received the Ad26.COV2.S COVID-19 vaccine or a placebo. The rearrangement joins TRBV2 to TRBJ2-3, with 10 bases lining up with TRBD2. CDR3 DNA: TGTGCCAGCAGTGAAGGAAGCGGGGGGGCCGGGGGCACAGATACGCAGTATTTT. Its translation: CASSEGSGGAGGTDTQYF. Complete variable domain (other parts from reference TRBV2 and TRBJ2-3): EPEVTQTPSHQVTQMGQEVILRCVPISNHLYFYWYRQILGQKVEFLVSFYNNEISEKSEIFDDQFSVERPDGSNFTLKIRSTKLEDSAMYFCASSEGSGGAGGTDTQYFGPGTRLTVL.